The 5 T cell receptor beta chains below come from one sample, sequenced in a study of post-analysis software for immune sequencing data. Regarding the study as a whole: Controls had lower frequencies than patients of four or five TRBV segments, which included TRBV5-6, TRBV5-1 and TRBV20-1.

These receptors lack a known antigen. Unique molecular identifiers were present in the TCR beta cDNA libraries. TCRdb re-called the PCR reads with MiXCR, one entry per CDR3 protein. The data contain 820,000 or so distinct CDR3 sequences, around 50% of them singletons. Material: blood. These receptors all stem from a girl aged 5-17 years with multiple sclerosis.

This clonotype was observed a single time. The chain joins TRBV30 to TRBJ2-1, with a weak D call TRBD2 (6 bases). Germline loops: CDR1 GTSNPN, CDR2 SVGIG (reference sequence). Trimming took off 3 bases at V and 6 bases at J, with 18 bases between the two ends. The CDR3 spans 15 residues. The CDR3 loop reads CAWSMALGTVNEQFF. In nucleotides, the CDR3 is TGTGCCTGGAGCATGGCCCTCGGGACTGTCAATGAGCAGTTCTTC.

This chain links TRBV9 with TRBJ2-2; unclear D gene. Trimming took 0 bases from V and 1 from J, leaving 10 bases between them. CDR1 SGDLS and CDR2 YYNGEE come from the germline V gene. The CDR3 loop spans 16 amino acids. The CDR3 nucleotides are TGTGCCAGCAGCGTAGAGGCGGCAGTGAACACCGGGGAGCTGTTTTTT. This sequence encodes CASSVEAAVNTGELFF.

V usage is TRBV4-1 and J usage is TRBJ2-7; 8 nucleotides agree with TRBD2. Germline CDR1 and CDR2: MGHRA and YSYEKL. V shed 0 bases, J shed 6 bases, and the junction held 4 bases outside the gene matches. The CDR3 is 14 residues long. DNA of the CDR3: TGCGCCAGCAGCCAAGATGGGACTAGTCGCGAGCAGTACTTC. Translating gives CASSQDGTSREQYF.

In DNA, the CDR3 is TGTGCCAGCAGTTACTCGTGGTTTGGTCGCTACAATGAGCAGTTCTTC. Translating it yields CASSYSWFGRYNEQFF. The rearrangement joins TRBV6-5 to TRBJ2-1; no firm D call. V lost 0 bases and J 3 bases, leaving 12 bases between the germline ends. Germline V gene data show CDR1 as MNHEY and CDR2 as SVGAGI. This CDR3 region has 16 residues.

The V gene is TRBV10-3, the J gene TRBJ2-7, with 14 nucleotides matching TRBD2. The germline V gene has CDR1 ENHRY and CDR2 SYGVKD. V shed 6 bases, J shed 4 bases, and the junction held 5 bases outside the gene matches. CDR3 size: 15 residues. This CDR3 reads CAIRPGLAGGYEQYF. DNA of the CDR3: TGTGCCATCAGGCCCGGACTAGCGGGAGGATACGAGCAGTACTTC.